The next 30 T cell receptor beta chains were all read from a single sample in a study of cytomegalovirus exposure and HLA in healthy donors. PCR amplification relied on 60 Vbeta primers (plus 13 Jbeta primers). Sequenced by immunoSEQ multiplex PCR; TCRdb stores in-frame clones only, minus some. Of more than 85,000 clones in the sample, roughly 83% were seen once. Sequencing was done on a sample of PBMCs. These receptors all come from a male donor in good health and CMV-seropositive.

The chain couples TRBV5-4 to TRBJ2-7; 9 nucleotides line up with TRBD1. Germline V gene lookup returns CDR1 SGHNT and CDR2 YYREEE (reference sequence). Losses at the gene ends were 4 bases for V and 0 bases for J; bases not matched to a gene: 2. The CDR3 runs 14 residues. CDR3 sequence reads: CASSPTGGSYEQYF. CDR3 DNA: TGTGCCAGCAGCCCGACAGGGGGCTCCTACGAGCAGTACTTC.

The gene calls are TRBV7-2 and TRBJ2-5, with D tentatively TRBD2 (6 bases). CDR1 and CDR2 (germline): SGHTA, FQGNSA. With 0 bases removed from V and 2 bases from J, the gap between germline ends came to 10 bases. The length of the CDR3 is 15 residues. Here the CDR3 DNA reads TGTGCCAGCAGCTTAGCGGCGGGGAGGCAAGAGACCCAGTACTTC. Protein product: CASSLAAGRQETQYF.

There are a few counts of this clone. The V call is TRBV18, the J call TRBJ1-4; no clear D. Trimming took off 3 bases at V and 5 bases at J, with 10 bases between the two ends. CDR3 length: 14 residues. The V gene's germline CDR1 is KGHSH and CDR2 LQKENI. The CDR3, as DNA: TGTGCCAGCTCACCCCGAGCCCTAAATGAAAAACTGTTTTTT. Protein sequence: CASSPRALNEKLFF.

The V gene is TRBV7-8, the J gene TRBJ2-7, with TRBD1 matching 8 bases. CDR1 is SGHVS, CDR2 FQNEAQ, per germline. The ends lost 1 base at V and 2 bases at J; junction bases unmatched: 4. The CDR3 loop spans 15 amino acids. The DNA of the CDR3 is TGTGCCAGCAGCTTAGGGGACAGGCTTACCTACGAGCAGTACTTC. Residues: CASSLGDRLTYEQYF.

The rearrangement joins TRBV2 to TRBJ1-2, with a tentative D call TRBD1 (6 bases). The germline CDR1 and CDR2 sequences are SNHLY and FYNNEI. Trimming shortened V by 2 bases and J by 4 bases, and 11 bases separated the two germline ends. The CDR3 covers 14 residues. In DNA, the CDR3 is TGTGCCAGCAGTGAACAGGGGAGTGCCTATGGCTACACCTTC. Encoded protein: CASSEQGSAYGYTF.

In nucleotides, the CDR3 is TGTGCCAGCAGCTTAGTGCAGGGTTCGAGCACTGAAGCTTTCTTT. This translates into CASSLVQGSSTEAFF. This chain joins TRBV7-2 and TRBJ1-1; D is perhaps TRBD1 (5 bases). Germline loops: CDR1 SGHTA, CDR2 FQGNSA. The CDR3 runs to 15 residues. Trimming stripped 1 base from V and 4 bases from J, with 13 bases between.

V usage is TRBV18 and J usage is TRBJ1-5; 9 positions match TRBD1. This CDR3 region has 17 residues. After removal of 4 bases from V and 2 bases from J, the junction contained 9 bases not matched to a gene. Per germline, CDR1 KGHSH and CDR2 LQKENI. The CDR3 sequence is CASSLARWTGGNQPQHF. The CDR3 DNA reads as TGTGCCAGCTCACTTGCACGCTGGACAGGGGGCAATCAGCCCCAGCATTTT. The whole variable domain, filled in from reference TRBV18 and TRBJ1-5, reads NAGVMQNPRHLVRRRGQEARLRCSPMKGHSHVYWYRQLPEEGLKFMVYLQKENIIDESGMPKERFSAEFPKEGPSILRIQQVVRGDSAAYFCASSLARWTGGNQPQHFGDGTRLSIL.

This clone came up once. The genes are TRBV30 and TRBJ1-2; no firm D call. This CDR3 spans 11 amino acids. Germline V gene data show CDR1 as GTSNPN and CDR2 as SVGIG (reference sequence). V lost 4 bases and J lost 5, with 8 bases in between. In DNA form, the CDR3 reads TGTGCCTGGAACAATCTGTATGGCTACACCTTC. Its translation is CAWNNLYGYTF.

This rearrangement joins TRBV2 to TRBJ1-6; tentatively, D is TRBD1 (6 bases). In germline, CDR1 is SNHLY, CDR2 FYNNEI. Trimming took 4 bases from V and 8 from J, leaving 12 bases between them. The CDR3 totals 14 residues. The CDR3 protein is CASSGRQVYSPLHF. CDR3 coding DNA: TGTGCCAGCAGTGGCAGACAGGTTTATTCACCCCTCCACTTT. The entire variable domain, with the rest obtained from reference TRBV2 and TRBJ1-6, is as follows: EPEVTQTPSHQVTQMGQEVILRCVPISNHLYFYWYRQILGQKVEFLVSFYNNEISEKSEIFDDQFSVERPDGSNFTLKIRSTKLEDSAMYFCASSGRQVYSPLHFGNGTRLTVT.

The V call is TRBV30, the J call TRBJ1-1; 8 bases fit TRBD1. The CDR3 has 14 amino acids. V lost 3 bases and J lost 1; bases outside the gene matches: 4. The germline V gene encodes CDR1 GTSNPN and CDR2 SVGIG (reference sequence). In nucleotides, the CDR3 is TGTGCCTGGAGCAGGGGGCGACAGAACACTGAAGCTTTCTTT. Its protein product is CAWSRGRQNTEAFF.

The CDR3 nucleotides are TGTGCCAGCAGCGACCCCGAGGGACAGGGCTATGAAGCTTTCTTT. Its protein product is CASSDPEGQGYEAFF. The gene calls are TRBV16 and TRBJ1-1, with 9 bases that match TRBD1. Germline CDR1 reads KGHSY; CDR2 reads FQNENV. Trimming at V came to 5 bases and at J to 7 bases, leaving 11 bases not matched to a gene. CDR3 size: 15 residues.

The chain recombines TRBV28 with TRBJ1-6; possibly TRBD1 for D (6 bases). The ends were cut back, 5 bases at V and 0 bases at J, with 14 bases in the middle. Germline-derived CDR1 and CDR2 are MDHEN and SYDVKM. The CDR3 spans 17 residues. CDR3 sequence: CASSALQGSSYNSPLHF. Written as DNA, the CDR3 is TGTGCCAGCAGTGCCCTACAGGGCTCCTCCTATAATTCACCCCTCCACTTT.

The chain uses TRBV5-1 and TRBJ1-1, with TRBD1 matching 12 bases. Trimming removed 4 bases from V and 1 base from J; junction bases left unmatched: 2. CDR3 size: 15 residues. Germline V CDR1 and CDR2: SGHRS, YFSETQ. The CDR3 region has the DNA TGCGCCAGCAGCCGGGACAGGGGGCGGAACACTGAAGCTTTCTTT. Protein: CASSRDRGRNTEAFF.

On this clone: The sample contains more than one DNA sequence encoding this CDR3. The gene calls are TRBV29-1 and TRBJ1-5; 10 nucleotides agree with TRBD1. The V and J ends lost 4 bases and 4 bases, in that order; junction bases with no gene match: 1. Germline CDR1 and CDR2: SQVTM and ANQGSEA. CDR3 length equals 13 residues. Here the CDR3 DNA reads TGCAGCGTTGGGACAGGGGGAAATCAGCCCCAGCATTTT. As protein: CSVGTGGNQPQHF.

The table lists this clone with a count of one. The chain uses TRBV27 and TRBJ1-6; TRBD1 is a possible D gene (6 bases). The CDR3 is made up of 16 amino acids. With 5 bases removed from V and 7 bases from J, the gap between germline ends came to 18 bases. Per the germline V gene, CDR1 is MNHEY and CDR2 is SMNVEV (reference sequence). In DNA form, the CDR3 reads TGTGCCAGCAGTACCTCGCCAGGGGATCGGAATTCACCCCTCCACTTT. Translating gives CASSTSPGDRNSPLHF.

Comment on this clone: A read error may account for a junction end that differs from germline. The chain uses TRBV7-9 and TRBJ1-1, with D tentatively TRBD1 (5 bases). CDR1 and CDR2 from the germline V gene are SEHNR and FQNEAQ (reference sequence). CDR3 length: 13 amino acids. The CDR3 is CSSSLRGNTEAFF. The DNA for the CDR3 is TGTTCCAGCAGCCTTAGGGGGAACACTGAAGCTTTCTTT.

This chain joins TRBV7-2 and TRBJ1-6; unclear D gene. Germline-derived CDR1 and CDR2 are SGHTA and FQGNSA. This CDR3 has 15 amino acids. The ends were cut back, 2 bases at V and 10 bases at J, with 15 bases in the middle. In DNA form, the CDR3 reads TGTGCCAGCAGCTTACAGGACGGGGTCAGATCACCCCTCCACTTT. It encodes CASSLQDGVRSPLHF.

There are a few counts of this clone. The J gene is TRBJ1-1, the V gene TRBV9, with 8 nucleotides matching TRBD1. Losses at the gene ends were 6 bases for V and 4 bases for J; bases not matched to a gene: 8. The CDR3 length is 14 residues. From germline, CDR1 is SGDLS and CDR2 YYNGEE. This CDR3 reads CASTLTGESTEAFF. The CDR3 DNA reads TGTGCCAGCACCTTGACAGGGGAGAGCACTGAAGCTTTCTTT.

The CDR3 spells CATSRDGTKPETQYF. CDR3 in DNA: TGTGCCACCAGCAGAGATGGGACAAAGCCGGAGACCCAGTACTTC. The chain recombines TRBV15 with TRBJ2-5; D might be TRBD1 (6 bases). Trimming left V 0 bases short and J 5 bases short, with 13 bases between. CDR3 length equals 15 residues. CDR1 and CDR2 (germline): LNHNV, YYDKDF (reference sequence).

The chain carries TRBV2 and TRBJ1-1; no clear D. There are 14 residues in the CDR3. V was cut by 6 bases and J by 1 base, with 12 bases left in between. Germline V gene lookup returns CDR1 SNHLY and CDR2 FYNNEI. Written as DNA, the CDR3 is TGTGCCAGCAGCGCTACGCGGGGGAACACTGAAGCTTTCTTT. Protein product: CASSATRGNTEAFF.

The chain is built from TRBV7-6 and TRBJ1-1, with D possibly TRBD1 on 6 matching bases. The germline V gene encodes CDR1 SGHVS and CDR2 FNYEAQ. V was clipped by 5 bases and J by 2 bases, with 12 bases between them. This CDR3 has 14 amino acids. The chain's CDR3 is CASSPGEVNTEAFF. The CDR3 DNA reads TGTGCCAGCAGCCCAGGGGAAGTAAACACTGAAGCTTTCTTT.

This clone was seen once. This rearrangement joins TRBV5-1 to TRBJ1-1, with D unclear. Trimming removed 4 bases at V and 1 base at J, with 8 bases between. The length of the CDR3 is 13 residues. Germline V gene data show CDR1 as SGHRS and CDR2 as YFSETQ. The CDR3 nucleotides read TGCGCCAGCAGCGGTGGAGGGAACACTGAAGCTTTCTTT. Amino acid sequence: CASSGGGNTEAFF.

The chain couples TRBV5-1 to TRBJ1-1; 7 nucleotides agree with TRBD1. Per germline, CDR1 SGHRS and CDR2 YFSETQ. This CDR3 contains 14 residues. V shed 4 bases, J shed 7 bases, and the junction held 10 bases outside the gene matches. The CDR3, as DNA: TGCGCCAGCAGCCCGACAGGGTCCGAACGTGAAGCTTTCTTT. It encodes CASSPTGSEREAFF.

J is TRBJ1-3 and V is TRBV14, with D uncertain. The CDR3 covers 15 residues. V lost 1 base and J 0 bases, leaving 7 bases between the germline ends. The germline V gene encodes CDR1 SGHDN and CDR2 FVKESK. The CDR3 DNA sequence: TGTGCCAGCAGCCAAGTGACAAGCTCTGGAAACACCATATATTTT. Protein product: CASSQVTSSGNTIYF.

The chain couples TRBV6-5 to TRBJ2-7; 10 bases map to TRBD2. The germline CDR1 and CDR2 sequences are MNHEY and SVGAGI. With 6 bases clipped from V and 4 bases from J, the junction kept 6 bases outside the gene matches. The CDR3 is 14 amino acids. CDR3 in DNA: TGTGCCAGCAGAGATAGCGGGGGGCTGTACGAGCAGTACTTC. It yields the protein CASRDSGGLYEQYF.

CDR3 coding DNA: TGTGCCAGCAGCGTCGGCTCGCAGGGGGCCAATTCAGGTGAAGCTTTCTTT. Translating it yields CASSVGSQGANSGEAFF. The J gene is TRBJ1-1, the V gene TRBV9; 8 nucleotides agree with TRBD1. Trimming removed 2 bases from V and 7 bases from J; junction bases left unmatched: 16. Per the germline V gene, CDR1 is SGDLS and CDR2 is YYNGEE. The CDR3 runs to 17 residues.

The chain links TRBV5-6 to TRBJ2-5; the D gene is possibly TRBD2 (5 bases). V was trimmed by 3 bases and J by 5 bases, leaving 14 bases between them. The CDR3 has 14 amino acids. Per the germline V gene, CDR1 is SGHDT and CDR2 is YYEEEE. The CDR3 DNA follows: TGTGCCAGCAGCTCGCTTCGGGGTGGGGAGACCCAGTACTTC. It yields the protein CASSSLRGGETQYF.

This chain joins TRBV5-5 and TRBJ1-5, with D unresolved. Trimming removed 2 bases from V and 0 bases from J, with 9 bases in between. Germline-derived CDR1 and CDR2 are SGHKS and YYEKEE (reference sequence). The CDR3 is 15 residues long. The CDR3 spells CASSFRPYSNQPQHF. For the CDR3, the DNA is TGTGCCAGCAGCTTCAGGCCTTATAGCAATCAGCCCCAGCATTTT.

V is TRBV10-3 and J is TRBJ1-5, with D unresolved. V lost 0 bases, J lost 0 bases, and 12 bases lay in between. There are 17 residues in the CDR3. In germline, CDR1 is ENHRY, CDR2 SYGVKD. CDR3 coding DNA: TGTGCCATCAGTGAGTCGGGAGCCCTCAATAGCAATCAGCCCCAGCATTTT. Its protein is CAISESGALNSNQPQHF.

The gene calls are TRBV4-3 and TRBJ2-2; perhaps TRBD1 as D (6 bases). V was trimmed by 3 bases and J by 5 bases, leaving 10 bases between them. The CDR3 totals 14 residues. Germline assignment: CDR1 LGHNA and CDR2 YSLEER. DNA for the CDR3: TGCGCCAGCAGCCAGGGGACATCAACCGGGGAGCTGTTTTTT. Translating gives CASSQGTSTGELFF.